Shown below are 32 T cell receptor beta chains from a single sample sequenced in a study of blood T cell repertoires in COVID-19. Profiling relied on immunoSEQ multiplex PCR, and the TCRdb table lists in-frame clones only, not all of them. In the table there are roughly 300,000 clones, roughly 85% of which are singletons. Source material: peripheral blood. These receptors came from a human donor in a cohort sampled during active COVID-19.

The rearrangement joins TRBV5-4 to TRBJ2-7; TRBD1 matches 9 bases. Trimming at V came to 3 bases and at J to 4 bases, leaving 5 bases not matched to a gene. Germline V gene lookup returns CDR1 SGHNT and CDR2 YYREEE (reference sequence). This CDR3 region has 14 residues. CDR3 in amino acids: CASSSRTGVYEQYF. In DNA, the CDR3 is TGTGCCAGCAGCTCCAGGACAGGGGTTTACGAGCAGTACTTC.

This chain links TRBV19 with TRBJ2-3, with TRBD2 as a possible D gene (7 bases). Trimming left V 4 bases short and J 3 bases short, with 17 bases between. This CDR3 has 16 amino acids. From germline, CDR1 is LNHDA and CDR2 SQIVND (reference sequence). The CDR3 loop is CASSKRGEGGTDTQYF. As DNA, the CDR3 is TGTGCCAGTAGTAAGCGGGGAGAGGGGGGTACAGATACGCAGTATTTT. Full variable domain (missing parts from reference TRBV19 and TRBJ2-3): DGGITQSPKYLFRKEGQNVTLSCEQNLNHDAMYWYRQDPGQGLRLIYYSQIVNDFQKGDIAEGYSVSREKKESFPLTVTSAQKNPTAFYLCASSKRGEGGTDTQYFGPGTRLTVL.

V and J are TRBV7-3 and TRBJ2-6; TRBD1 matches 9 bases. J lost 1 base, V lost 5 bases, and 18 bases had no gene match. This CDR3 has 21 amino acids. Germline V lookup: CDR1 SGHTA, CDR2 FQGTGA. CDR3: CASSLHGVGRTGVSGANVLTF. Here the CDR3 DNA reads TGTGCCAGCAGCCTACACGGAGTGGGGAGGACAGGGGTGTCTGGGGCCAACGTCCTGACTTTC. Full variable domain (remainder filled in from reference TRBV7-3 and TRBJ2-6): GAGVSQTPSNKVTEKGKYVELRCDPISGHTALYWYRQSLGQGPEFLIYFQGTGAADDSGLPNDRFFAVRPEGSVSTLKIQRTERGDSAVYLCASSLHGVGRTGVSGANVLTFGAGSRLTVL.

This chain connects TRBV7-8 to TRBJ1-5; the D gene is possibly TRBD1 (5 bases). The CDR3 contains 13 residues. Germline CDR1 SGHVS, CDR2 FQNEAQ. Trimming removed 5 bases from V and 8 bases from J, with 13 bases in between. As DNA, the CDR3 is TGTGCCAGCAGCCGAGGGGTTGGAGAGCCCCAGCATTTT. Translated: CASSRGVGEPQHF.

The rearrangement uses TRBV9 and TRBJ1-5; a weak D match, TRBD1 (5 bases). The CDR3 contains 16 residues. The V gene's germline CDR1 is SGDLS and CDR2 YYNGEE. V was cut by 4 bases and J by 0 bases, with 14 bases left in between. The CDR3 nucleotides read TGTGCCAGCAGCCCTCATCCAGGGTATAGCAATCAGCCCCAGCATTTT. Translating gives CASSPHPGYSNQPQHF.

The chain is built from TRBV4-1 and TRBJ1-2; 7 positions match TRBD1. CDR3 length: 14 amino acids. Germline V gene data show CDR1 as MGHRA and CDR2 as YSYEKL. V shed 3 bases and J 2 bases; nucleotides not matched to a gene: 3. The DNA for the CDR3 is TGCGCCAGCAGCCAGGAGGACAGGAACTATGGCTACACCTTC. Translation gives CASSQEDRNYGYTF.

V usage is TRBV24-1 and J usage is TRBJ2-2; TRBD2 might be the D (5 bases). Between the trimmed V and J ends, which lost 8 bases and 3 bases, there was a span of 12 bases. The V gene's germline CDR1 is KGHDR and CDR2 SFDVKD. The CDR3 sequence is 14 residues long. In DNA form, the CDR3 reads TGTGCCACCACCGGGAACCTATACACCGGGGAGCTGTTTTTT. As protein: CATTGNLYTGELFF.

This sequence joins TRBV12-5 and TRBJ2-1; D is possibly TRBD1 (7 bases). V was shortened by 4 bases and J by 1 base, with 14 bases between the two germline ends. The CDR3 sequence is 16 residues long. Germline loops: CDR1 LGHNT, CDR2 FRNRAP. For the CDR3, the DNA is TGTGCTAGTGGTTGGACAGGAGGGGTATCCTACAATGAGCAGTTCTTC. This translates into CASGWTGGVSYNEQFF.

J is TRBJ1-2 and V is TRBV9; no firm D call. The germline gives CDR1 SGDLS, CDR2 YYNGEE. The CDR3 has 16 residues. The V end lost 4 bases, the J end lost 4 bases, and 20 bases lay between the germline ends. The CDR3 coding sequence is TGTGCCAGCAGCCCAACCGGAGTCGGGTCGTTCTATGGCTACACCTTC. This sequence encodes CASSPTGVGSFYGYTF. Supplemented by reference TRBV9 and TRBJ1-2, the full variable domain reads DSGVTQTPKHLITATGQRVTLRCSPRSGDLSVYWYQQSLDQGLQFLIQYYNGEERAKGNILERFSAQQFPDLHSELNLSSLELGDSALYFCASSPTGVGSFYGYTFGSGTRLTVV.

The chain carries TRBV6-5 and TRBJ2-5, with 7 bases fitting TRBD2. V was clipped by 3 bases and J by 4 bases; unmatched bases: 8. Germline V gene data show CDR1 as MNHEY and CDR2 as SVGAGI. The CDR3 sequence is 15 residues long. CDR3 sequence: CASSYFGGGGETQYF. In DNA, the CDR3 is TGTGCCAGCAGTTATTTTGGGGGGGGTGGAGAGACCCAGTACTTC.

V gene TRBV7-2 combines with J gene TRBJ2-7; 10 bases line up with TRBD2. The CDR3 loop spans 15 amino acids. Looked up from germline, CDR1 is SGHTA and CDR2 is FQGNSA. The junction had 2 bases not matched to a gene; V was cut back by 1 base and J by 2 bases. The CDR3 nucleotides are TGTGCCAGCAGCTTAGTAGCGGGAGGCGCCTACGAGCAGTACTTC. It specifies CASSLVAGGAYEQYF.

V usage is TRBV5-4 and J usage is TRBJ2-7, with 7 bases aligning to TRBD1. Trimming removed 4 bases from V and 2 bases from J; junction bases left unmatched: 3. This CDR3 spans 13 amino acids. Germline V gene data show CDR1 as SGHNT and CDR2 as YYREEE (reference sequence). CDR3 DNA sequence: TGTGCCAGCAGCGGGGGACAGACCTACGAGCAGTACTTC. This gives the protein CASSGGQTYEQYF.

This sequence joins TRBV27 and TRBJ2-7, with 7 bases lining up with TRBD1. CDR3 length: 15 residues. V lost 5 bases and J lost 5; bases outside the gene matches: 12. Germline V gene sequence: CDR1 MNHEY, CDR2 SMNVEV (reference sequence). The CDR3 DNA reads as TGTGCCAGCAGTACAGCGACAGGGAGTCCCCACGAGCAGTACTTC. This encodes CASSTATGSPHEQYF.

This clone was counted only a few times. The V call is TRBV4-1, the J call TRBJ1-5, with D uncertain. The CDR3 sequence is 16 residues long. Trimming removed 2 bases from V and 4 bases from J, with 15 bases in between. Germline V gene lookup returns CDR1 MGHRA and CDR2 YSYEKL. The CDR3 loop is CASSQYVQEENQPQHF. CDR3 DNA: TGCGCCAGCAGCCAATACGTCCAGGAAGAGAATCAGCCCCAGCATTTT.

V is TRBV30 and J is TRBJ1-1; no clear D gene. CDR3 length: 12 amino acids. Trimming took off 6 bases at V and 4 bases at J, with 12 bases between the two ends. Germline V gene data show CDR1 as GTSNPN and CDR2 as SVGIG (reference sequence). Here the CDR3 DNA reads TGTGCCTGCGGGCCCCGGGGCACTGAAGCTTTCTTT. This codes for CACGPRGTEAFF.

This clone was seen just once. J is TRBJ1-4 and V is TRBV6-5; possible D gene TRBD1, 6 bases. Germline V gene data show CDR1 as MNHEY and CDR2 as SVGAGI. CDR3 size: 13 residues. V was clipped by 2 bases and J by 7 bases, with 8 bases between them. The CDR3: CASSYTGSEKLFF. The CDR3 region has the DNA TGTGCCAGCAGTTACACAGGGAGTGAAAAACTGTTTTTT.

The chain is built from TRBV20-1 and TRBJ2-7; 11 nucleotides line up with TRBD1. CDR1 is DFQATT, CDR2 SNEGSKA, per germline (reference sequence). This CDR3 has 16 residues. After removal of 3 bases from V and 5 bases from J, the junction contained 12 bases not matched to a gene. The CDR3 sequence: CSASVNTGTGGDEQYF. CDR3 nucleotide sequence: TGCAGTGCTAGTGTCAATACCGGGACAGGGGGAGACGAGCAGTACTTC.

This clone was detected once. The sample has other DNA sequences that encode this CDR3 too. The J gene is TRBJ1-5, the V gene TRBV2; weak D call: TRBD1 (5 bases). The V gene lost 9 bases and the J gene lost 0 bases, with 15 bases spanning the gap. The germline V gene has CDR1 SNHLY and CDR2 FYNNEI. CDR3 size: 15 residues. CDR3 in DNA: TGTGCCAGTACACAGGACCTGAATAGCAATCAGCCCCAGCATTTT. The encoded protein is CASTQDLNSNQPQHF.

This sequence joins TRBV10-3 and TRBJ1-1, with D possibly TRBD1 on 6 matching bases. The germline V gene has CDR1 ENHRY and CDR2 SYGVKD. V was pared by 0 bases and J by 5 bases, with 13 bases between. This CDR3 is 15 amino acids long. CDR3 region: CAISESGAGATEAFF. The CDR3 coding sequence is TGTGCCATCAGTGAGTCGGGGGCAGGGGCGACTGAAGCTTTCTTT.

V gene TRBV5-1 combines with J gene TRBJ1-6; perhaps TRBD1 as D (6 bases). The germline V gene has CDR1 SGHRS and CDR2 YFSETQ. The CDR3 spans 16 residues. Trimming pared 3 bases from V and 2 bases from J, leaving 12 bases between. This chain's CDR3 is CASSSKGGTYNSPLHF. Here the CDR3 DNA reads TGCGCCAGCAGCTCTAAGGGGGGGACCTATAATTCACCCCTCCACTTT. The full variable domain, with the rest looked up from reference TRBV5-1 and TRBJ1-6, is KAGVTQTPRYLIKTRGQQVTLSCSPISGHRSVSWYQQTPGQGLQFLFEYFSETQRNKGNFPGRFSGRQFSNSRSEMNVSTLELGDSALYLCASSSKGGTYNSPLHFGNGTRLTVT.

This clone was recorded once. This chain uses TRBV27 with TRBJ2-7; 9 bases fit TRBD2. Germline V gene data show CDR1 as MNHEY and CDR2 as SMNVEV (reference sequence). The CDR3 is 16 amino acids. The V gene end was trimmed by 0 bases and the J gene end by 4 bases; junction bases not matched to a gene: 7. The CDR3 region has the DNA TGTGCCAGCAGTTTATCAGCGGGGGGCGGGGGATACGAGCAGTACTTC. Translated, it gives CASSLSAGGGGYEQYF.

Only a few counts were recorded for this clone. The chain joins TRBV6-5 to TRBJ2-7; 7 positions agree with TRBD1. Germline V gives CDR1 MNHEY, CDR2 SVGAGI. This CDR3 spans 16 amino acids. The V and J ends lost 2 bases and 4 bases, in that order; junction bases with no gene match: 11. CDR3 sequence reads: CASSYVQGPLAYEQYF. The CDR3 nucleotides are TGTGCCAGCAGTTACGTACAGGGGCCCTTGGCTTACGAGCAGTACTTC.

The gene calls are TRBV3-1 (or the pseudogene TRBV3-2) and TRBJ1-5; weak D call: TRBD1 (6 bases). Germline assignment: CDR1 LGHDT and CDR2 YNNKEL (reference sequence). CDR3 size: 17 residues. The V end was cut by 3 bases, the J end by 3 bases, with 18 bases between. This CDR3 reads CASSQGVWTDNNQPQHF. The DNA of the CDR3 is TGTGCCAGCAGCCAGGGAGTATGGACAGACAACAATCAGCCCCAGCATTTT.

Note on this clone: In the same sample, other DNA sequences code for this CDR3. The rearrangement uses TRBV11-2 and TRBJ2-7, with TRBD1 identical over 7 bases. This CDR3 is 13 amino acids long. J gave up 2 bases and V 3 bases, and 1 base lay outside the gene matches. Germline V gene lookup returns CDR1 SGHAT and CDR2 FQNNGV. CDR3 residues: CASSLQGAYEQYF. CDR3 DNA: TGTGCCAGCAGCTTGCAGGGGGCCTACGAGCAGTACTTC.

This clone occurred once. The chain employs TRBV20-1 and TRBJ1-2; unclear D gene. This CDR3 has 11 residues. Germline V gene sequence: CDR1 DFQATT, CDR2 SNEGSKA (reference sequence). V was shortened by 7 bases and J by 8 bases, with 14 bases between the two germline ends. CDR3 sequence reads: CSVSLNGGYTF. In DNA form, the CDR3 reads TGCAGTGTGTCTCTTAACGGGGGCTACACCTTC.

J is TRBJ2-4 and V is TRBV5-6; 9 nucleotides match TRBD1. With V trimmed by 7 bases and J by 9 bases, 11 bases remained unmatched. The CDR3 contains 14 residues. Germline CDR1 reads SGHDT; CDR2 reads YYEEEE. DNA of the CDR3: TGTGCCAGCCTATCCCGGACAGGGGATATCATTCAGTACTTC. Translating gives CASLSRTGDIIQYF.

V gene TRBV12-5 combines with J gene TRBJ1-6, with 9 bases aligning to TRBD1. Per the germline V gene, CDR1 is LGHNT and CDR2 is FRNRAP. The CDR3 length is 13 residues. Losses at the gene ends were 9 bases for V and 10 bases for J; bases not matched to a gene: 7. The CDR3 here is CASRDRENSPLHF. The DNA of the CDR3 is TGTGCTAGCCGGGACAGGGAAAACTCACCCCTCCACTTT. The variable domain in full, with the rest retrieved from reference TRBV12-5 and TRBJ1-6, is DARVTQTPRHKVTEMGQEVTMRCQPILGHNTVFWYRQTMMQGLELLAYFRNRAPLDDSGMPKDRFSAEMPDATLATLKIQPSEPRDSAVYFCASRDRENSPLHFGNGTRLTVT.

This clone was seen just once. The rearrangement links TRBV7-9 to TRBJ1-2; 9 bases line up with TRBD1. Trimming cost V 5 bases and J 5 bases; bases outside gene matches: 9. The length of the CDR3 is 15 residues. Germline V gene data show CDR1 as SEHNR and CDR2 as FQNEAQ (reference sequence). The CDR3 DNA sequence: TGTGCCAGCAGCCGATCCGGGACAGGGCAATATGGCTACACCTTC. The encoded protein is CASSRSGTGQYGYTF.

For this clone: The same CDR3 is also encoded by other DNA sequences in this sample. The CDR3 loop reads CASSLAGTDTQYF. The CDR3 DNA reads TGTGCCAGCAGTTTGGCAGGCACAGATACGCAGTATTTT. The J gene is TRBJ2-3, the V gene TRBV12-3 or TRBV12-4; D remains unclear. CDR3 length equals 13 residues. Between the trimmed V and J ends, which lost 3 bases and 1 base, there was a span of 5 bases.

V usage is TRBV5-4 and J usage is TRBJ1-1; 7 nucleotides match TRBD1. Germline lookup yields CDR1 SGHNT and CDR2 YYREEE (reference sequence). The CDR3 covers 13 residues. V lost 4 bases to trimming and J lost 6 bases; unmatched junction nucleotides: 6. DNA for the CDR3: TGTGCCAGCAGCATTACAGGGGCGTCTGAAGCTTTCTTT. Its protein product is CASSITGASEAFF.

The rearrangement links TRBV14 to TRBJ1-2; D is perhaps TRBD1 (6 bases). The CDR3 spans 18 residues. The germline gives CDR1 SGHDN, CDR2 FVKESK. Trimming shortened V by 0 bases and J by 8 bases, and 25 bases separated the two germline ends. Here the CDR3 reads CASSQDVGFRPTQGGYTF. CDR3 in DNA: TGTGCCAGCAGCCAAGACGTGGGGTTTAGGCCTACCCAGGGGGGCTACACCTTC.

The V gene is TRBV3-1 (or the pseudogene TRBV3-2), the J gene TRBJ2-7, with TRBD2 identical over 9 bases. Trimming removed 3 bases from V and 6 bases from J; junction bases left unmatched: 9. CDR3 length: 15 amino acids. Germline V gene data show CDR1 as LGHDT and CDR2 as YNNKEL (reference sequence). The CDR3 DNA reads as TGTGCCAGCAGCCAGGGACTAGCCCAAGTGAGCGAGCAGTACTTC. This translates into CASSQGLAQVSEQYF.